The next 11 T cell receptor beta chains were all read from a single sample in a study of CD4 and CD8 cells across lung adenocarcinoma regions. TCRdb recomputed calls from the PCR reads with MiXCR, one row per CDR3 protein. This table holds some 20,000 distinct CDR3 sequences, less than 65% found once. The material sequenced was CD8+ T cells from the center of a lung tumor. These receptors all stem from a female donor with lung adenocarcinoma. The CD4 and CD8 labels of this study may be unreliable.

The chain has TRBV10-1 and TRBJ2-3; weak D call: TRBD2 (6 bases). Germline V gene sequence: CDR1 WNHNN, CDR2 SYGVQD (reference sequence). V gave up 3 bases and J gave up 6 bases, with 10 bases separating them. There are 13 residues in the CDR3. CDR3 DNA: TGCGCCAGCAGTGACAGGGCGGGGGATACGCAGTATTTT. Its translation is CASSDRAGDTQYF.

V usage is TRBV6-1 and J usage is TRBJ1-2, with TRBD1 matching over 8 bases. Losses at the gene ends were 7 bases for V and 5 bases for J; bases not matched to a gene: 12. The V gene's germline CDR1 is MNHNS and CDR2 SASEGT. The CDR3 contains 15 residues. CDR3 in DNA: TGTGCCAGCATCGCCGTTAGGACAGGGAATTATGGCTACACCTTC. Its protein product is CASIAVRTGNYGYTF.

As for this clonotype: At one of its ends the junction is not consistent with the germline gene, which may arise from a read error. The chain recombines TRBV27 with TRBJ2-5, with D tentatively TRBD1 or TRBD2 (6 bases each). The DNA end lines up better with TRBJ2-3; the J call may be wrong. CDR3 size: 15 residues. The germline V gene encodes CDR1 MNHEY and CDR2 SMNVEV (reference sequence). The CDR3 nucleotides are TGTGCCGGGGGGCAGCGGGTAGGTGACCCAGAGACGCAGTATTTT. It specifies CAGGQRVGDPETQYF.

Comments on this clonotype: At one end the junction does not follow the germline gene, possibly because of a read error. The V gene is TRBV28, the J gene TRBJ2-3; D is possibly TRBD1 (5 bases). CDR3 length equals 15 residues. The germline V gene has CDR1 MDHEN and CDR2 SYDVKM. CDR3 residues: CARGLGVTDPDTQYF. The CDR3, as DNA: TGTGCCAGGGGGTTAGGGGTTACCGACCCAGATACGCAGTACTTT.

Worth noting for this clonotype: An end of the junction does not agree with germline; a read error may underlie this. V and J are TRBV27 and TRBJ2-4; unclear D gene. CDR3 length equals 11 residues. Germline V gives CDR1 MNHEY, CDR2 SMNVEV (reference sequence). CDR3 in amino acids: CASGAQDMQYF. In DNA form, the CDR3 reads TGTGCCAGCGGAGCCCAAGACATGCAGTACTTC.

This sequence joins TRBV6-1 and TRBJ2-1; D possibly corresponds to TRBD2 (6 bases). With the DNA end fitting TRBJ2-7 better, the J assignment may be wrong. The germline V gene has CDR1 MNHNS and CDR2 SASEGT. This CDR3 spans 14 amino acids. Here the CDR3 DNA reads TGTGCCAGCTCAAAGGAGGGCGGCTCCTACGAGCAGTACTTC. This codes for CASSKEGGSYEQYF.

V and J are TRBV6-5 and TRBJ2-1; 14 nucleotides line up with TRBD2. The trim removed 3 bases at V and 13 bases at J, leaving 11 bases unmatched. The length of the CDR3 is 16 residues. Per the germline V gene, CDR1 is MNHEY and CDR2 is SVGAGI. For the CDR3, the DNA is TGTGCCAGCAGTTATCGGACTAGCGGGAGGAATAGCATTCAGTTCTTC. Its translation: CASSYRTSGRNSIQFF.

This clonotype was seen at least ten times. DNA for the CDR3: TGCGCCAGCAGCTTTACAGTATCGAAAGAGACCCAGTACTTC. This gives the protein CASSFTVSKETQYF. This chain joins TRBV5-1 and TRBJ2-5; D unresolved. The CDR3 spans 14 residues. Trimming pared 2 bases from V and 3 bases from J, leaving 11 bases between. CDR1 SGHRS and CDR2 YFSETQ come from the germline V gene.

J is TRBJ1-3 and V is TRBV6-5; D unresolved. The length of the CDR3 is 16 residues. With 0 bases removed from V and 0 bases from J, the gap between germline ends came to 9 bases. Per the germline V gene, CDR1 is MNHEY and CDR2 is SVGAGI. The CDR3 DNA is TGTGCCAGCAGTTACTCCAGGCCCACCTCTGGAAACACCATATATTTT. Its protein product is CASSYSRPTSGNTIYF.

The J gene is TRBJ2-1, the V gene TRBV27; 12 nucleotides match TRBD2. Matching the DNA end better, TRBJ2-7 makes the J call doubtful. CDR1 and CDR2 (germline): MNHEY, SMNVEV (reference sequence). CDR3 length: 18 residues. The DNA for the CDR3 is TGTGCCAGCCATCCCCGACTAGCGGGGGCCAAAACCCCCTACGAGCAGTACTTC. Its protein product is CASHPRLAGAKTPYEQYF.

Concerning this clonotype: One end of the junction does not line up with germline, which may come from a read error. The chain employs TRBV6-1 and TRBJ2-4; D is unclear. The CDR3 has 14 amino acids. Germline V gives CDR1 MNHNS, CDR2 SASEGT. Written as DNA, the CDR3 is TGTGGCAGCATGGGGTCTTCAGCCACAGATACGCAGTACTTC. Translated, it gives CGSMGSSATDTQYF.